These T cell receptor beta chains were read from a single sample in a study of shared clonotypes between healthy human individuals. Assay used: immunoSEQ multiplex PCR; TCRdb lists only in-frame clones, some missing. The sample lists some 630,000 clones, approximately 96% occurring once. What was sequenced was naive CD8+ T cells sorted from blood. These TCRs come from a woman aged 25 to 39 in good health. CDR3s leave out the opening cysteine and the closing phenylalanine or tryptophan. A D gene is named only where the DNA matches it firmly.

12	TRBJ2-2	-	TRBV28	ASSLTGNGGELF
13	TRBJ1-1	-	TRBV29-1	SVPNGRVLNTEAF
14	TRBJ2-3	-	TRBV10-1	ASSEIGAGSTDTQY
10	TRBJ2-7	-	TRBV28	ASRQAAYEQY
9	TRBJ1-2	-	TRBV2	ASSGVYGYT
11	TRBJ1-2	-	TRBV27	ASSLSGSRGYT
13	TRBJ2-3	-	TRBV10-1	ASREGVRVTDTQY
13	TRBJ1-6	-	TRBV19	ASSMGRGSNSPLH
13	TRBJ2-7	-	TRBV13	ASSPETASRDEQY
13	TRBJ2-7	-	TRBV29-1	SVGLKGDRDYEQY
13	TRBJ1-1	TRBD1	TRBV4-1	ASSQEGQPNTEAF
13	TRBJ1-5	-	TRBV28	ASSLTGGLNQPQH
12	TRBJ2-7	TRBD2	TRBV7-6	ASSEGLAGNEQY
16	TRBJ1-3	TRBD1	TRBV11-1	ASSLVPGQATTGNTIY
13	TRBJ2-2	TRBD2	TRBV7-9	ASTAAGANTGELF
12	TRBJ1-5	-	TRBV28	ASSSRDSNQPQH
10	TRBJ2-7	-	TRBV29-1	SVGPDSYEQY
12	TRBJ2-1	-	TRBV28	ASIYGGTYNEQF
12	TRBJ2-5	TRBD2	TRBV13	ASSLGTSLETQY
16	TRBJ2-1	TRBD2	TRBV10-1	ASRTNSLAGGAHNEQF
10	TRBJ2-7	-	TRBV27	ASSPDAYEQY
14	TRBJ1-1	TRBD1	TRBV7-9	ASSHPTDRVLTEAF
12	TRBJ2-7	TRBD1	TRBV7-7	ASSLGTGLSEQY
10	TRBJ2-5	-	TRBV2	ASSEDQETQY
10	TRBJ2-1	-	TRBV15	ATRGGGNEQF
14	TRBJ2-2	-	TRBV4-1	ASSQVFQDVTGELF
12	TRBJ2-1	TRBD2	TRBV15	ATSRAGGGNEQF
13	TRBJ2-1	TRBD1	TRBV7-8	ASSLMGQGNNEQF
12	TRBJ1-2	-	TRBV9	ASSAGGQAGGYT
12	TRBJ2-3	TRBD1	TRBV10-2	ATTDRGWTDTQY
17	TRBJ2-7	-	TRBV19	ASTTPLCASSIGRGEQY
12	TRBJ2-7	-	TRBV11-2	ASSSPLGGREQY
16	TRBJ2-7	TRBD2	TRBV7-9	ASSRGLAVDEGRAEQY
14	TRBJ1-1	TRBD1	TRBV6-6	ASSYSETGEDTEAF
14	-	-	TRBV4-1	ASSQDAGMGTYEQY
9	TRBJ2-4	-	TRBV6-6	ASSYASDQY
11	TRBJ2-7	TRBD1	TRBV27	ASSFPSGTGFL
13	TRBJ2-1	-	TRBV7-9	ASSFEGGSYNEQF
14	TRBJ2-3	-	TRBV7-2	ASSLVSSSHTDTQY
12	TRBJ1-1	-	TRBV27	ASSLTGGNTEAF
13	TRBJ1-2	-	TRBV15	ATSRDLPTNYGYT
13	TRBJ2-7	TRBD1	TRBV28	ASRPGTEVGYEQY
14	TRBJ2-4	-	TRBV2	ASSTRSALAKNIQY
14	TRBJ1-3	-	TRBV9	ASSPRGQHSGNTIY
12	TRBJ2-7	TRBD1	TRBV27	ASSRDSYEGEQY
14	TRBJ2-7	TRBD2	TRBV2	ASSEGFAGGPYEQY
9	TRBJ2-7	-	TRBV28	ASSPHYEQY
12	TRBJ2-7	TRBD1	TRBV5-1	ASSGRDRSYEQY
17	TRBJ2-3	-	TRBV9	ASSVDWSPLNPSTDTQY
10	TRBJ1-1	-	TRBV19	ASSSDSTEAF
13	TRBJ2-7	TRBD2	TRBV19	ASRALAGVGDEQY
12	TRBJ1-1	-	TRBV19	ASSIQGFNTEAF
14	TRBJ1-4	TRBD1	TRBV19	ASSIDYGQADEKLF
11	TRBJ2-1	-	TRBV9	ASSTDEGSEQF
13	TRBJ1-4	-	TRBV6-1	ASSVPWWTNEKLF